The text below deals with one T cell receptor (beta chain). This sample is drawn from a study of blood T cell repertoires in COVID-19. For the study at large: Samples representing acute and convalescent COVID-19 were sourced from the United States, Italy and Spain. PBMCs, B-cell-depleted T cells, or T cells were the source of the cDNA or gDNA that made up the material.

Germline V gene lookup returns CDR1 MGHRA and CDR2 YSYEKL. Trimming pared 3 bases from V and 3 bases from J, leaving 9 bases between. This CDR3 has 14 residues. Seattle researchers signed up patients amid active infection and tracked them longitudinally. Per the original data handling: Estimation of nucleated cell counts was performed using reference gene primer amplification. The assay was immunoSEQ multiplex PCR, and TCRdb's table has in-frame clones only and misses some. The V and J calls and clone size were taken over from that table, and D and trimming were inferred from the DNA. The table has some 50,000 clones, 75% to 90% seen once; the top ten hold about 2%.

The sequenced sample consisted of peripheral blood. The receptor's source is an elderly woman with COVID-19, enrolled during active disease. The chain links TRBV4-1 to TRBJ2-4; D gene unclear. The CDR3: CASSHPDFKNIQYF. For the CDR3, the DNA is TGCGCCAGCAGCCACCCCGACTTCAAAAACATTCAGTACTTC.